One sample yielded the 12 T cell receptor beta chains listed below, sequenced in a study of blood T cells in healthy people across ages. The use of a sample-barcoded 5' primer and a J-beta primer mix characterized a second PCR of about 6 to 11 cycles. TCRdb itself ran the 5' RACE reads through MiXCR, one entry per CDR3 protein. The table has 1.8 million or so distinct CDR3 sequences, 30% to 40% seen once; the top ten hold 23%. The source material was blood. The receptors here all came from a human donor in good health.

In its sample, this clonotype was seen many times. The J gene is TRBJ2-3, the V gene TRBV12-3 or TRBV12-4; possibly TRBD1 for D (5 bases). The CDR3 sequence is 15 residues long. V was trimmed by 6 bases and J by 1 base, leaving 14 bases between them. The CDR3 sequence is CASSLKGARTDTQYF. CDR3 DNA sequence: TGTGCCAGCAGCTTAAAAGGGGCTCGCACAGATACGCAGTATTTT.

This chain uses TRBV7-2 with TRBJ1-5; D call uncertain. The CDR3 covers 14 residues. V lost 3 bases to trimming and J lost 5 bases, with 11 bases between them. CDR1 is SGHTA, CDR2 FQGNSA, per germline. CDR3 sequence (DNA): TGTGCCAGCAGCTTGGTGGGAGTGGATCAGCCCCAGCATTTT. Protein product: CASSLVGVDQPQHF.

The chain recombines TRBV10-3 with TRBJ2-7; 7 nucleotides match TRBD2. Unmatched junction bases numbered 9, after V lost 6 bases and J lost 4 bases. CDR1 is ENHRY, CDR2 SYGVKD, per germline. The CDR3 has 14 residues. CDR3 loop: CAISPAGGNYEQYF. As DNA, the CDR3 is TGTGCCATCAGCCCCGCCGGGGGGAATTACGAGCAGTACTTC.

This sequence joins TRBV20-1 and TRBJ1-1, with no clear D. This CDR3 comprises 12 residues. V lost 2 bases and J 2 bases, leaving 6 bases between the germline ends. Germline V gene data show CDR1 as DFQATT and CDR2 as SNEGSKA (reference sequence). Written as DNA, the CDR3 is TGCAGTGCTAGACTCCATAACACTGAAGCTTTCTTT. This encodes CSARLHNTEAFF.

This clonotype was counted only a few times. The genes are TRBV27 and TRBJ2-5; D call uncertain. This CDR3 is 10 amino acids long. Per the germline V gene, CDR1 is MNHEY and CDR2 is SMNVEV (reference sequence). V was cut by 11 bases and J by 5 bases, with 9 bases left in between. CDR3 sequence reads: CAPRSETQYF. Here the CDR3 DNA reads TGTGCCCCCAGATCTGAGACCCAGTACTTC.

Comment on this clonotype: An end of the junction differs from the germline gene, which may be a read error. The CDR3 region is CASSEEQGNNQPQHF. The CDR3 nucleotides read TGTGCCAGCAGCGAAGAACAGGGGAACAATCAGCCCCAGCATTTT. The chain has TRBV6-1 and TRBJ1-5; 7 bases agree with TRBD1. The CDR3 sequence is 15 residues long. Germline CDR1 reads MNHNS; CDR2 reads SASEGT.

The genes are TRBV4-3 and TRBJ1-1; D gene unclear. The CDR3 spans 15 residues. V lost 1 base, J lost 6 bases, and 15 bases lay in between. CDR1 is LGHNA, CDR2 YSLEER, per germline. The CDR3 DNA reads as TGCGCCAGCAGCCAAGCAGAAAGGGATGGATCTGAAGCTTTCTTT. Residues: CASSQAERDGSEAFF.

This chain joins TRBV12-3 or TRBV12-4 and TRBJ2-7, with D perhaps matching TRBD1 or TRBD2 (6 bases each). This CDR3 spans 17 amino acids. Trimming cost V 7 bases and J 2 bases, with 24 bases left between them. The CDR3 protein is CASTPRGAEPLTYEQYF. The CDR3 coding sequence is TGTGCCAGCACCCCAAGGGGGGCAGAACCCTTGACCTACGAGCAGTACTTC.

The DNA for the CDR3 is TGCGCCAGCAGCCAATTACTTGGCGGGGGAACAGATACGCAGTATTTT. It is translated as CASSQLLGGGTDTQYF. The rearrangement links TRBV4-1 to TRBJ2-3; 7 bases are a match to TRBD2. The trim removed 2 bases at V and 3 bases at J, leaving 8 bases unmatched. Germline V gives CDR1 MGHRA, CDR2 YSYEKL. The CDR3 has 16 residues.

The rearrangement links TRBV7-2 to TRBJ2-3; no clear D gene. The germline V and J ends were trimmed by 4 bases and 2 bases, with 22 bases remaining between them. The CDR3 has 18 amino acids. Germline-derived CDR1 and CDR2 are SGHTA and FQGNSA. CDR3 nucleotide sequence: TGTGCCAGCAGCTCCCATCACCCAACGGAATCTATCACAGATACGCAGTATTTT. Amino acids: CASSSHHPTESITDTQYF.

The chain carries TRBV5-1 and TRBJ1-2; TRBD1 aligns across 9 bases. The germline V gene encodes CDR1 SGHRS and CDR2 YFSETQ. After removal of 0 bases from V and 0 bases from J, the junction contained 6 bases not matched to a gene. The CDR3 length is 17 residues. The CDR3 DNA reads as TGCGCCAGCAGCTTGGCCGGGACAGGGCGAGCTAACTATGGCTACACCTTC. Its translation: CASSLAGTGRANYGYTF.

The table lists this clonotype with a few counts. This chain connects TRBV7-9 to TRBJ1-2, with D tentatively TRBD1 (5 bases). CDR1 is SEHNR, CDR2 FQNEAQ, per germline (reference sequence). The CDR3 runs 14 residues. V lost 3 bases and J 4 bases, leaving 12 bases between the germline ends. CDR3 nucleotide sequence: TGTGCCAGCAGCTTTCCGGGGCTGGGCTATGGCTACACCTTC. This encodes CASSFPGLGYGYTF.